The source of this TCR beta chain is a study of post-analysis software for immune sequencing data. Notes on this clonotype: Its specificity is unknown.

Study results and limitations: Elevated frequency relative to controls characterized a handful of TRBV segments in patients, TRBV5-6, TRBV5-1 and TRBV20-1 among them.

Prepared libraries of TCR beta cDNA carried unique molecular identifiers. TCRdb used MiXCR to reprocess the PCR reads, holding one entry per CDR3 protein. The table records hundreds of thousands of distinct CDR3 sequences, roughly three fifths of them present only once. CDR1 and CDR2 from the germline V gene are SNHLY and FYNNEI. The CDR3 length is 11 residues. V lost 8 bases to trimming and J lost 4 bases, with 8 bases between them. The chain recombines TRBV2 with TRBJ2-5, with no clear D. The source of this sequence is a girl aged 2 to 9 with multiple sclerosis. The source material was blood. The CDR3: CASDTPETQYF. CDR3 DNA sequence: TGTGCCAGCGACACCCCAGAGACCCAGTACTTC. The whole variable domain, filled in from reference TRBV2 and TRBJ2-5, reads EPEVTQTPSHQVTQMGQEVILRCVPISNHLYFYWYRQILGQKVEFLVSFYNNEISEKSEIFDDQFSVERPDGSNFTLKIRSTKLEDSAMYFCASDTPETQYFGPGTRLLVL.